In its sample, the clone carrying this T cell receptor beta chain was seen a few times. The sample is drawn from a study of CD8+ T cells in alopecia areata. cDNA prepared by RNA extraction and subsequent reverse transcription served as the template for sequencing. TCRdb keeps only in-frame clones here, not all; method: immunoSEQ multiplex PCR. Among about 140,000 clones listed, about 54% were seen once. The CDR3 consists of 12 residues. Per germline, CDR1 LNHDA and CDR2 SQIVND (reference sequence). Trimming took 6 bases from V and 5 from J, leaving 7 bases between them. The TCR comes from a human donor in good health. The sequencing sample was made of CD4+ T cells sorted from blood. The genes are TRBV19 and TRBJ2-2; D unclear. The CDR3 region has the DNA TGTGCCAGTAGGGCTCCGACCGGGGAGCTGTTTTTT. This gives the protein CASRAPTGELFF. The full variable domain, rest sourced from reference TRBV19 and TRBJ2-2, is DGGITQSPKYLFRKEGQNVTLSCEQNLNHDAMYWYRQDPGQGLRLIYYSQIVNDFQKGDIAEGYSVSREKKESFPLTVTSAQKNPTAFYLCASRAPTGELFFGEGSRLTVL.